The 18 T cell receptor beta chains below come from one sample, sequenced in a study of molecular identifiers for immune sequencing clone quantification. TCRdb passed the PCR reads through MiXCR, listing each CDR3 protein once. The sample has around 470,000 distinct CDR3 sequences, about 25% seen once. The sequenced material came from naive CD8+ T cells from blood, with Jurkat cell RNA spiked in. Subset: FACS-sorted CD8+CD4-CCR7+CD45RA+ naive T cells. All receptors derive from a human donor in good health. Some libraries in this study had Jurkat cell RNA spiked in.

With regard to this clonotype: This may be a read error, as it is one base from a much larger clone. The CDR3 DNA reads as TGTGCCAGCAGTTTGGAGAGCCCTAACACCGGGGAGCTGTTTTTT. This translates into CASSLESPNTGELFF. The J gene is TRBJ2-2, the V gene TRBV12-3 or TRBV12-4; D gene ambiguous. V lost 3 bases, J lost 2 bases, and 10 bases lay in between. The CDR3 is 15 amino acids.

This clonotype was detected only a few times. The chain is built from TRBV4-3 and TRBJ2-3, with D possibly being TRBD2 (6 bases). The germline CDR1 and CDR2 sequences are LGHNA and YSLEER. V was cut by 4 bases and J by 0 bases, with 17 bases left in between. The length of the CDR3 is 17 residues. The CDR3 spells CASSLDTAGTSTDTQYF. The CDR3 DNA sequence: TGCGCCAGCAGCCTCGATACGGCAGGGACTAGCACAGATACGCAGTATTTT.

Turning to this clonotype: This may be a read error, as it is one base from a much larger clone. The V and J genes are TRBV4-3 and TRBJ2-3; D may match TRBD1 or TRBD2 (5 bases each). Germline V CDR1 and CDR2: LGHNA, YSLEER. The CDR3 sequence is 18 residues long. CDR3: CASSQVATTGLDTATQYF. CDR3 bases: TGCGCCAGCAGCCAAGTAGCTACGACGGGATTGGACACAGCTACGCAGTATTTT.

The V call is TRBV6-2 or TRBV6-3, the J call TRBJ2-1, with 12 bases aligning to TRBD2. Germline assignment: CDR1 MNHEY and CDR2 SVGEGT. The CDR3 is 15 residues long. The V gene end was trimmed by 6 bases and the J gene end by 6 bases; junction bases not matched to a gene: 6. The CDR3 nucleotides are TGTGCCAGCAGGGTTACTAGCGGGGGGACCAATGAGCAGTTCTTC. Its protein product is CASRVTSGGTNEQFF.

A few counts support this clonotype. The chain recombines TRBV29-1 with TRBJ2-2; D unresolved. V was shortened by 7 bases and J by 6 bases, with 15 bases between the two germline ends. The CDR3 sequence is 13 residues long. Germline V CDR1 and CDR2: SQVTM, ANQGSEA. CDR3 in DNA: TGCAGCGATGCACCCCGGGTTGCCGGGGAGCTGTTTTTT. Translation gives CSDAPRVAGELFF.

In this sample, this clonotype turned up once. This could be a read error, since a much larger clone is one nucleotide away. The chain carries TRBV5-1 and TRBJ1-1; TRBD1 matches 7 bases. Germline CDR1 SGHRS, CDR2 YFSETQ. The length of the CDR3 is 17 residues. The CDR3 sequence is CASSLDVGARGYTGAFF. CDR3 coding DNA: TGCGCCAGCAGCTTGGATGTTGGGGCCAGGGGGTACACTGGAGCTTTCTTT.

There are a few counts of this clonotype. CDR3 nucleotide sequence: TGTGCCAGCAGGGCCACGGTTAGCAATCAGCCCCAGCATTTT. Its translation is CASRATVSNQPQHF. The chain carries TRBV2 and TRBJ1-5, with unresolved D. V shed 6 bases and J shed 0 bases, with 9 bases lying between them. CDR1 is SNHLY, CDR2 FYNNEI, per germline. The CDR3 has 14 amino acids.

This clonotype showed up just a few times. V usage is TRBV29-1 and J usage is TRBJ2-7, with D hard to call. Germline V gene data show CDR1 as SQVTM and CDR2 as ANQGSEA. CDR3 length: 11 residues. Trimming took 4 bases from V and 3 from J, leaving 7 bases between them. CDR3 DNA sequence: TGCAGCGTTGGACTTGGCTACGAGCAGTACTTC. Protein product: CSVGLGYEQYF.

This clonotype has a count of ten or more. The V call is TRBV15, the J call TRBJ1-1, with 10 bases fitting TRBD1. Germline V gene lookup returns CDR1 LNHNV and CDR2 YYDKDF (reference sequence). The trim removed 5 bases at V and 6 bases at J, leaving 6 bases unmatched. The CDR3 sequence is 14 residues long. CDR3 nucleotide sequence: TGTGCCACCAGCTCTTGGGACAGGGGTTCTGAAGCTTTCTTT. Residues: CATSSWDRGSEAFF. Drawing the rest from reference TRBV15 and TRBJ1-1, the complete variable domain is DAMVIQNPRYQVTQFGKPVTLSCSQTLNHNVMYWYQQKSSQAPKLLFHYYDKDFNNEADTPDNFQSRRPNTSFCFLDIRSPGLGDTAMYLCATSSWDRGSEAFFGQGTRLTVV.

At least ten counts were recorded for this clonotype. J is TRBJ2-4 and V is TRBV7-9; D is ambiguous. Trimming removed 5 bases at V and 7 bases at J, with 18 bases between. CDR3 length equals 15 residues. Germline CDR1 is SEHNR and CDR2 is FQNEAQ (reference sequence). The CDR3 region is CASSLRDSKGNIQYF. The CDR3 nucleotides read TGTGCCAGCAGCCTCCGAGACTCCAAGGGTAACATTCAGTACTTC.

This clonotype was counted many times. The CDR3 loop is CASSYFTGELFF. The CDR3 DNA sequence: TGTGCCAGCAGCTACTTCACCGGGGAGCTGTTTTTT. The rearrangement joins TRBV7-2 to TRBJ2-2, with no clear D. Germline CDR1 SGHTA, CDR2 FQGNSA. The CDR3 is 12 amino acids. V lost 4 bases and J 4 bases, leaving 4 bases between the germline ends.

CDR3: CSAREPSGSGKWYEQYF. The CDR3 bases are TGCAGTGCTAGAGAACCTAGCGGGAGTGGTAAATGGTACGAGCAGTACTTC. The chain combines TRBV20-1 with TRBJ2-7, with 10 bases fitting TRBD2. From germline, CDR1 is DFQATT and CDR2 SNEGSKA (reference sequence). V shed 0 bases, J shed 4 bases, and the junction held 12 bases outside the gene matches. The CDR3 contains 17 residues.

This clonotype was counted at least ten times. This chain uses TRBV4-1 with TRBJ2-7; D not certain. CDR3 length: 17 residues. Trimming removed 0 bases from V and 7 bases from J, with 22 bases in between. Germline assignment: CDR1 MGHRA and CDR2 YSYEKL. The CDR3 is CASSQDLAPRGFREQYF. CDR3 DNA: TGCGCCAGCAGCCAAGATCTGGCTCCACGTGGGTTCCGGGAGCAGTACTTC.

This clonotype was counted a few times. The gene calls are TRBV13 and TRBJ1-1, with a tentative D call TRBD1 (5 bases). The V gene lost 5 bases and the J gene lost 0 bases, with 13 bases spanning the gap. The CDR3 sequence is 15 residues long. CDR1 and CDR2 from the germline V gene are PRHDT and FYEKMQ (reference sequence). Here the CDR3 reads CASSPQGRVNTEAFF. Written as DNA, the CDR3 is TGTGCCAGCAGCCCCCAGGGCAGGGTGAACACTGAAGCTTTCTTT.

The V call is TRBV12-3 or TRBV12-4, the J call TRBJ1-5; 7 nucleotides agree with TRBD1. The CDR3 spans 16 residues. V shed 5 bases, J shed 1 base, and the junction held 8 bases outside the gene matches. The chain's CDR3 is CASSGTQGNSNQPQHF. CDR3 in DNA: TGTGCCAGCAGTGGAACACAGGGGAACAGCAATCAGCCCCAGCATTTT.

In this sample, this clonotype turned up a few times. The V and J genes are TRBV6-6 and TRBJ1-5; D not certain. This CDR3 spans 15 amino acids. CDR1 and CDR2 from the germline V gene are MNHNY and SVGAGI (reference sequence). Trimming removed 7 bases at V and 5 bases at J, with 18 bases between. The CDR3 spells CASTLDRPDDQPQHF. DNA for the CDR3: TGTGCCAGCACCCTAGACCGTCCCGATGATCAGCCCCAGCATTTT.

This clonotype was recorded a few times. The chain couples TRBV6-5 to TRBJ2-1, with 10 nucleotides matching TRBD2. Germline V gives CDR1 MNHEY, CDR2 SVGAGI. The CDR3 sequence is 14 residues long. V lost 9 bases and J lost 5; bases outside the gene matches: 7. The CDR3 protein is CASFGAGGHNEQFF. The CDR3 nucleotides are TGTGCCAGTTTTGGAGCGGGGGGGCACAATGAGCAGTTCTTC.

This clonotype was seen a handful of times. The V and J genes are TRBV19 and TRBJ2-1, with D possibly TRBD1 on 8 matching bases. Germline V CDR1 and CDR2: LNHDA, SQIVND (reference sequence). The V end was cut by 1 base, the J end by 6 bases, with 22 bases between. The CDR3 covers 18 residues. For the CDR3, the DNA is TGTGCCAGTAGTATAGCTAGGGGAGGGGACAGGTGGGGCAATGAGCAGTTCTTC. Its protein is CASSIARGGDRWGNEQFF.